This record concerns one T cell receptor (beta chain) sequence. No antigen is known for it. No base qualities exist here, and no much larger clone lies one base off it. The data derive from a study of T cell responses to AZD1222 COVID-19 vaccine (dated by TCRdb to 2020 to 2023). Some background on the complete study: Because spike-specific TCR depth and breadth did not differ between the two schedules, AZD1222 recipients who got a second dose at roughly 4 weeks were pooled with those who got a second dose at roughly 12 weeks. Trial participants were enrolled into age subgroups of 18-55, 56-69 and 70-plus years, which contained approximately 150, 30 and 60 TCR-sequenced participants, respectively. TCR sequencing covered some 250 trial participants: 200 to 220 given two doses of AZD1222 and 26 given two doses of MenACWY control vaccine.

Here is what the overall study found, with its caveats: Spike-specific TCR breadth and depth rose significantly after two AZD1222 doses compared with day 0 and with MenACWY recipients. Nearly half of unique spike-specific TCRs reportedly recognized epitopes outside regions mutated in the B.1.351 and B.1.1.7 variants. Conclusions about previously exposed vaccinees were limited because only six AZD1222 recipients were SARS-CoV-2 seropositive at baseline. Participants were mostly white British and included more females than males, and it was suggested by the authors that clonal diversity may have been underestimated. The 56-69-year group was small, and its depth increase did not reach significance, likely because of low power. Vaccine-associated CD4 TCRs spanned the whole spike protein, with dominant responses in regions 160-218 and 743-854. Because no day 14 peak-response samples were available, repertoires were characterized only after the peak T cell response.

The CDR3 regions of human TCRbeta chains were analyzed by immunosequencing. On the study's bioinformatics: TCRs in the repertoires were matched against a reference library of SARS-CoV-2-specific TCRs that had been generated with the MIRA antigen-specificity platform. Breadth meant the fraction of unique TCRs that were SARS-CoV-2-associated, whereas depth meant the fraction of total T cells that were SARS-CoV-2-associated. Using the MIRA data, each spike-specific TCR was mapped to the spike region that the TCR reacts to and placed in a CD4 or CD8 class. Log10-transformed breadth and depth values were compared by one-way ANOVA with Sidak's multiple comparisons tests. TCRdb re-hosts the immuneACCESS table, in-frame sequences only. Its copies lack some clones; in the studies checked, an unresolved V gene accounts for under half of them, and the cause for the rest is not known. The D gene and trimming were derived from the DNA, and the V and J assignments and clone size from that table. Counted in this sample were about 110,000 clones; about 81% of them appeared once. The ten largest clones take up approximately 4.6% of the sample.

CDR1 is given as LNHDA and CDR2 as SQIVND, both from the germline V gene (reference sequence). V is trimmed back by 5 bases and J by 3 bases, and the junction contains 7 bases that no gene match accounts for. The CDR3 contains 16 residues, cysteine and phenylalanine counted. CDR3 DNA only is kept here, 48 bases in frame from base 1. Per the publication, the time point label means: baseline before first vaccination. Vaccinee samples were obtained from the UK trials COV001 and COV002, which included a single-blind randomized controlled phase 2/3 trial of AZD1222 (ChAdOx1 nCoV-19) in healthy adults. For TCRbeta chain sequencing, PBMC samples from trial participants were taken at day 0 and at day 28 after the second dose.

The clonotype comes from an adult in good health. The sample consisted of peripheral blood, taken on day 0 of AZD1222 vaccination. This sequence uses TRBV19 and TRBJ2-1; TRBD2 aligns with 10 central bases. The CDR3 amino acid sequence is: CASSSIAGGVYNEQFF. The nucleotides read TGTGCCAGTAGTTCCATAGCGGGAGGAGTCTACAATGAGCAGTTCTTC.